These T cell receptor beta chains were read from a single sample in a study of shared T cell receptors in the human thymus. Clones were sequenced by immunoSEQ multiplex PCR, and TCRdb holds only the in-frame ones, with some missing. The top ten clones hold about 0.011% of a sample with some 700,000 clones, around 85% of them seen once. These records were also assigned to another study, of human thymus T cells.

The specimen sequenced was thymocytes. The receptors here all came from a girl less than two years old with a congenital heart defect. Each CDR3 is given with its conserved first and last residue. The D gene is left open where the match is weak. Rows give clone size only sometimes, using once, few, many, or a class for an expanded clone.

cdr3_aa | cdr3_nt | clone_size | cdr3_length | v_call | d_call | j_call
CASSFSGGGNEQFF | TGTGCCAGCAGCTTTAGCGGGGGGGGCAATGAGCAGTTCTTC | - | 14 | TRBV7-6 | TRBD2 | TRBJ2-1
CASSHGTGMMNTEAFF | TGCGCCAGCAGCCACGGGACAGGGATGATGAACACTGAAGCTTTCTTT | - | 16 | TRBV5-1 | TRBD1 | TRBJ1-1
CASSRGGRGNTIYF | TGTGCCAGCAGCAGGGGGGGTCGGGGAAACACCATATATTTT | - | 14 | TRBV7-9 | - | TRBJ1-3
CASSDPQGAHTNEKLFF | TGTGCCAGCAGTGACCCGCAGGGGGCGCATACTAATGAAAAACTGTTTTTT | few | 17 | TRBV2 | TRBD1 | TRBJ1-4
CASSLRTRQGNQPQHF | TGCGCCAGCAGCCTCCGAACCCGACAGGGGAATCAGCCCCAGCATTTT | - | 16 | TRBV4-1 | TRBD1 | TRBJ1-5
CSVEEGGAGSSYEQYF | TGCAGCGTTGAAGAGGGCGGGGCAGGGAGCTCCTACGAGCAGTACTTC | few | 16 | TRBV29-1 | - | TRBJ2-7
CASTSKGGPGPYGYTF | TGCGCCAGCACCTCTAAAGGAGGTCCAGGTCCCTATGGCTACACCTTC | - | 16 | TRBV4-3 | - | TRBJ1-2
CASRSQGAGNYGYTF | TGTGCCAGCAGGTCACAGGGGGCGGGAAACTATGGCTACACCTTC | - | 15 | TRBV6-1 | TRBD1 | TRBJ1-2
CASSLPYRRQGRQETQYF | TGCGCCAGCAGCCTACCGTATCGCCGACAGGGTCGCCAAGAGACCCAGTACTTC | - | 18 | TRBV5-1 | TRBD1 | TRBJ2-5
CASSPQGGTSGAGELFF | TGTGCCAGCAGTCCCCAAGGAGGGACTAGCGGGGCCGGGGAGCTGTTTTTT | once | 17 | TRBV28 | TRBD2 | TRBJ2-2
CASSGITSSGAYNEQFF | TGTGCCAGCAGCGGTATAACCTCTAGCGGGGCTTACAATGAGCAGTTCTTC | - | 17 | TRBV9 | TRBD2 | TRBJ2-1
CASSSLPGDSPLHF | TGTGCCAGCAGCTCACTGCCAGGGGATTCACCCCTCCACTTT | - | 14 | TRBV6-4 | - | TRBJ1-6
CASSAVPRHTEAFF | TGTGCCAGCAGTGCGGTCCCGAGGCACACTGAAGCTTTCTTT | - | 14 | TRBV6-1 | - | TRBJ1-1
CATASRARRVYEQYF | TGTGCCACCGCAAGTCGGGCTAGGCGGGTCTACGAGCAGTACTTC | - | 15 | TRBV7-8 | - | TRBJ2-7
CASSQGGQGRQTQYF | TGCGCCAGCAGCCAAGGGGGACAGGGGAGGCAGACCCAGTACTTC | - | 15 | TRBV4-1 | TRBD1 | TRBJ2-5
CASNYTKQQGTGNTIYF | TGTGCCAGCAACTACACGAAACAACAGGGGACGGGAAACACCATATATTTT | few | 17 | TRBV5-8 | TRBD1 | TRBJ1-3
CASSQDYLEGRKTQYF | TGCGCCAGCAGCCAAGACTATCTAGAGGGTAGAAAGACCCAGTACTTC | - | 16 | TRBV4-1 | - | TRBJ2-5
CASSLMGGRVGKNIQYF | TGTGCCAGCAGCTTGATGGGGGGGCGAGTAGGCAAAAACATTCAGTACTTC | - | 17 | TRBV5-6 | - | TRBJ2-4
CASSLRRGGRTDTQYF | TGTGCCAGCAGCTTAAGGCGGGGGGGACGCACAGATACGCAGTATTTT | - | 16 | TRBV7-3 | TRBD2 | TRBJ2-3
CAGRREDRAQETQYF | TGTGCCGGTCGCCGGGAGGACAGGGCACAAGAGACCCAGTACTTC | - | 15 | TRBV6-1 | - | TRBJ2-5
CASSQEGQSSYNSPLHF | TGCGCCAGCAGCCAAGAAGGACAGAGCTCCTATAATTCACCCCTCCACTTT | - | 17 | TRBV4-1 | - | TRBJ1-6
CASTASGTPSRLNTEAFF | TGTGCCAGCACCGCATCCGGGACTCCCTCCAGACTGAACACTGAAGCTTTCTTT | - | 18 | TRBV2 | - | TRBJ1-1
CAISDPGGANTEAFF | TGTGCCATCAGTGATCCTGGGGGCGCGAACACTGAAGCTTTCTTT | - | 15 | TRBV10-3 | - | TRBJ1-1
CASSLERMSSYEQYF | TGCGCCAGCAGCTTGGAGCGCATGAGCTCCTACGAGCAGTACTTC | - | 15 | TRBV5-1 | - | TRBJ2-7
CASSRLQGRIYSPLHF | TGTGCCAGCAGCCGTCTACAGGGGAGGATTTATTCACCCCTCCACTTT | once | 16 | TRBV5-5 | TRBD1 | TRBJ1-6
CASSSYPRALGVDETQYF | TGTGCCAGCAGTTCCTACCCCCGAGCGTTAGGGGTGGACGAGACCCAGTACTTC | - | 18 | TRBV28 | - | TRBJ2-5
CATSKRLRDTEAFF | TGCGCCACCTCAAAGCGCCTTCGGGACACTGAAGCTTTCTTT | - | 14 | TRBV5-1 | - | TRBJ1-1
CASSSDYPAYNEQFF | TGTGCCAGCAGTTCCGACTACCCCGCTTACAATGAGCAGTTCTTC | - | 15 | TRBV6-5 | - | TRBJ2-1
CASSTFRAPNQPQHF | TGTGCCAGCAGTACTTTCAGGGCGCCAAATCAGCCCCAGCATTTT | - | 15 | TRBV6-5 | - | TRBJ1-5